The 7 T cell receptor beta chains in this list originate from one sample, sequenced in a study of control samples from healthy donors and cancer patients. Measured with immunoSEQ multiplex PCR; TCRdb has only the in-frame clones, and not every one. The data show 100,000 to 150,000 clones, with 80% to 95% seen just once and 2.5% to 3% held by the top ten. Source material: blood. These receptors originate from a middle-aged man in good health.

In DNA form, the CDR3 reads TGTGCCAGCAGTTTAACCCAGAATCAGCCCCAGCATTTT. It translates to CASSLTQNQPQHF. The genes are TRBV12-3 or TRBV12-4 and TRBJ1-5; unclear D gene. The CDR3 runs 13 residues. The V end lost 2 bases, the J end lost 4 bases, and 6 bases lay between the germline ends.

The rearrangement uses TRBV10-3 and TRBJ1-2; D possibly corresponds to TRBD1 (6 bases). With 10 bases removed from V and 6 bases from J, the gap between germline ends came to 18 bases. The CDR3 extends over 13 amino acids. Germline assignment: CDR1 ENHRY and CDR2 SYGVKD. The CDR3 DNA sequence: TGTGCCAACCAACCAGGGGACCATAATGGCTACACCTTC. It codes for CANQPGDHNGYTF.

The V gene is TRBV7-3, the J gene TRBJ2-2; the D gene could be TRBD1 or TRBD2 (6 bases each). Germline lookup yields CDR1 SGHTA and CDR2 FQGTGA. The CDR3 consists of 14 residues. V lost 2 bases and J lost 7, with 11 bases in between. The CDR3 DNA is TGTGCCAGCAGCTTACTGGGGGGCGGCGGGGAGCTGTTTTTT. It yields the protein CASSLLGGGGELFF.

The chain uses TRBV5-1 and TRBJ2-7, with D uncertain. Germline V lookup: CDR1 SGHRS, CDR2 YFSETQ. The CDR3 extends over 14 amino acids. The V and J ends lost 1 base and 2 bases respectively, with 10 bases between them. The CDR3 DNA sequence: TGCGCCAGCAGCTTGAACAGTCTCACCTACGAGCAGTACTTC. Protein product: CASSLNSLTYEQYF.

The chain combines TRBV10-1 with TRBJ1-1; D is uncertain. V lost 6 bases and J 0 bases, leaving 14 bases between the germline ends. Germline-derived CDR1 and CDR2 are WNHNN and SYGVQD (reference sequence). This CDR3 comprises 15 residues. In nucleotides, the CDR3 is TGCGCCAGCAGCCGCGGCGGCAGCATGAACACTGAAGCTTTCTTT. Residues: CASSRGGSMNTEAFF.

The chain has TRBV19 and TRBJ1-5; D not certain. This CDR3 comprises 14 residues. Germline assignment: CDR1 LNHDA and CDR2 SQIVND (reference sequence). V lost 6 bases and J lost 2, with 11 bases in between. For the CDR3, the DNA is TGTGCCAGTAGGGAGGGTATTGGCAATCAGCCCCAGCATTTT. Translated, it gives CASREGIGNQPQHF. Together with reference TRBV19 and TRBJ1-5, the CDR3 gives the full variable domain: DGGITQSPKYLFRKEGQNVTLSCEQNLNHDAMYWYRQDPGQGLRLIYYSQIVNDFQKGDIAEGYSVSREKKESFPLTVTSAQKNPTAFYLCASREGIGNQPQHFGDGTRLSIL.

The DNA of the CDR3 is TGTGCCAGCAGCCGGGGACAGGGTAATCGCGCCGGGGAGCTGTTTTTT. The encoded protein is CASSRGQGNRAGELFF. This chain joins TRBV11-3 and TRBJ2-2, with TRBD1 matching 9 bases. There are 16 residues in the CDR3. The trim removed 5 bases at V and 6 bases at J, leaving 10 bases unmatched. Looked up from germline, CDR1 is SGHNT and CDR2 is YENEEA.